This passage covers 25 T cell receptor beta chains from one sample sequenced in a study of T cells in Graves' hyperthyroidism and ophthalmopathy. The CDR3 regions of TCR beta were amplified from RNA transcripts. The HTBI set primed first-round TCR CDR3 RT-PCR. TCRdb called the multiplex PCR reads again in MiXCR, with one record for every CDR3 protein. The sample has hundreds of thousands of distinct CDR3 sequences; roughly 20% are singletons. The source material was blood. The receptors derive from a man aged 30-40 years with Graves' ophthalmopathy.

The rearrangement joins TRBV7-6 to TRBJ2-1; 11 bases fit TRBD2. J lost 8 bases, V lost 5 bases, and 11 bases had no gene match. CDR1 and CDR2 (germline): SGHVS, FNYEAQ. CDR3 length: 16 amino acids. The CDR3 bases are TGTGCCAGCAGCAACGAACTAGCGGGAGTTTACCATGAGCAGTTCTTC. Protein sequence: CASSNELAGVYHEQFF.

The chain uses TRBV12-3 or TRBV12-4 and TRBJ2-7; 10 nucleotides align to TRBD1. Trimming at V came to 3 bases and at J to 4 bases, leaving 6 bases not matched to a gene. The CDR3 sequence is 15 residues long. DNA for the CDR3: TGTGCCAGCAGTTTTCCGGGACAGGGGATATACGAGCAGTACTTC. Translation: CASSFPGQGIYEQYF.

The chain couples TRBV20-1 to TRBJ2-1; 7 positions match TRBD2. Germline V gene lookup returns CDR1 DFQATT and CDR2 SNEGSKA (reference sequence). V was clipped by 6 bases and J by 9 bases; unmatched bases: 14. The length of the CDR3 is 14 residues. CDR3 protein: CSALGLVGGSEQFF. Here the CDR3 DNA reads TGCAGTGCCTTAGGACTAGTCGGGGGGAGTGAGCAGTTCTTC.

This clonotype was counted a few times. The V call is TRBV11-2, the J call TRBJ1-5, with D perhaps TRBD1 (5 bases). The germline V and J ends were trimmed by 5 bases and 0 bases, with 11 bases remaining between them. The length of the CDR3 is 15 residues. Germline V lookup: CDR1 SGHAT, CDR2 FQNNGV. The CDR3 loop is CASSLLGGSNQPQHF. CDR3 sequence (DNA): TGTGCCAGCAGCCTCCTCGGGGGTAGCAATCAGCCCCAGCATTTT.

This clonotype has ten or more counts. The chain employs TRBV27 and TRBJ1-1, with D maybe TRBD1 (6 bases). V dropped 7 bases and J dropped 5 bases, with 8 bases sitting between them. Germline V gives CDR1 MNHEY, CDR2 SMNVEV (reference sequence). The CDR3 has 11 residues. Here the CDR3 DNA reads TGTGCCAGCAAAGGGGGTACTGAAGCTTTCTTT. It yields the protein CASKGGTEAFF.

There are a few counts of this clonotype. This chain's CDR3 is CSAPLDRGYGYTF. The CDR3 region has the DNA TGCAGTGCTCCACTCGACAGGGGTTATGGCTACACCTTC. The chain couples TRBV20-1 to TRBJ1-2; 8 bases line up with TRBD1. Germline V gene data show CDR1 as DFQATT and CDR2 as SNEGSKA (reference sequence). The J segment lost 5 bases and the V segment lost 5 bases, leaving 7 bases of the junction unmatched. The CDR3 runs to 13 residues.

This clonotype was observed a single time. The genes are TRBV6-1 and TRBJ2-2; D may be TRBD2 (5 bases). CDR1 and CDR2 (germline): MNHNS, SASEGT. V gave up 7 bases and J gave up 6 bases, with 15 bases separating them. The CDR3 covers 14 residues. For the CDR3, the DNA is TGTGCCAGCACCCAAACCCCCGGGGCCGGGGAGCTGTTTTTT. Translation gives CASTQTPGAGELFF.

The CDR3 nucleotides are TGTGCCAGCAGTGCGACGAACAGCTCCTACGAGCAGTACTTC. It encodes CASSATNSSYEQYF. This chain uses TRBV28 with TRBJ2-7, with D hard to call. V was pared by 5 bases and J by 0 bases, with 11 bases between. The CDR3 is 14 residues long. Germline-derived CDR1 and CDR2 are MDHEN and SYDVKM.

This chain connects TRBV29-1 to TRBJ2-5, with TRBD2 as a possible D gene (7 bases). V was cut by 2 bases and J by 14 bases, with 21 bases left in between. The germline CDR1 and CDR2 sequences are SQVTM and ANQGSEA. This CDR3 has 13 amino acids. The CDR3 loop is CSVETRRGAPAYF. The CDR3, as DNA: TGCAGCGTTGAAACCCGCCGGGGGGCACCCGCCTACTTC.

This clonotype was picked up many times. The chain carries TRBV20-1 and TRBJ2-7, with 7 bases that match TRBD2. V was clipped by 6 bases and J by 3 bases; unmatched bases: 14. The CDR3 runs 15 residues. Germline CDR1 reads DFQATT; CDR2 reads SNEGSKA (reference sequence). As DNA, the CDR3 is TGCAGTGCACTAGACTCTGGGACTAACCACTACGAGCAGTACTTC. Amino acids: CSALDSGTNHYEQYF.

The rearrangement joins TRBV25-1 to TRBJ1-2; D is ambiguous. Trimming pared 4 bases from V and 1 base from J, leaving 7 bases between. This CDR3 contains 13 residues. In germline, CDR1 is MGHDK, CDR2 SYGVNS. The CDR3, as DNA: TGTGCCAGCAGTGCGGGGATTAACTATGGCTACACCTTC. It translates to CASSAGINYGYTF.

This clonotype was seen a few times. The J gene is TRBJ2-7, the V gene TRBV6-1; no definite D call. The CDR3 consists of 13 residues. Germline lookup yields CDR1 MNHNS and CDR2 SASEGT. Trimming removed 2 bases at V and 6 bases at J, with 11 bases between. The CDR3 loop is CASSELSPSEQYF. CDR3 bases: TGTGCCAGCAGTGAATTGTCTCCGAGCGAGCAGTACTTC.

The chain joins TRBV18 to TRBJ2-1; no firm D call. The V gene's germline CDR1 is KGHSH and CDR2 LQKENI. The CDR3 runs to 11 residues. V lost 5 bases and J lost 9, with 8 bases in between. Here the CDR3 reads CASSSRTEQFF. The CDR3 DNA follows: TGTGCCAGCTCATCACGAACTGAGCAGTTCTTC.

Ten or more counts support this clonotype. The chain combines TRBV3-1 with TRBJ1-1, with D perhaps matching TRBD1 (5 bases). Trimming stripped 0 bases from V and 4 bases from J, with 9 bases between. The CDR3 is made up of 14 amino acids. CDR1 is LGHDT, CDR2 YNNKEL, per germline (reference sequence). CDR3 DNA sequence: TGTGCCAGCAGCCAAGAGGTGACAGCCACTGAAGCTTTCTTT. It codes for CASSQEVTATEAFF.

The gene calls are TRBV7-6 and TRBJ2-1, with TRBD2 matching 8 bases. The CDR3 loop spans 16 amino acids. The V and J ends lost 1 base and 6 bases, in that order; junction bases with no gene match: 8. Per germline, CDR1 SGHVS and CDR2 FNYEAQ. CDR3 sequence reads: CASSLVPAGEPNEQFF. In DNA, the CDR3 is TGTGCCAGCAGCTTAGTCCCAGCGGGAGAGCCCAATGAGCAGTTCTTC.

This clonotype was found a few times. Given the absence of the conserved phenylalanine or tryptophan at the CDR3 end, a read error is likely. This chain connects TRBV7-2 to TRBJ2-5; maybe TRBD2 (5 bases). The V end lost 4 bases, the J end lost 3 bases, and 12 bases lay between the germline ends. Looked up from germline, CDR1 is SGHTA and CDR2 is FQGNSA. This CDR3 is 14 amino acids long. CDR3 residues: CASSYPELEETQYL. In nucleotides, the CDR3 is TGTGCCAGCAGCTACCCTGAACTAGAAGAGACCCAGTACCTC.

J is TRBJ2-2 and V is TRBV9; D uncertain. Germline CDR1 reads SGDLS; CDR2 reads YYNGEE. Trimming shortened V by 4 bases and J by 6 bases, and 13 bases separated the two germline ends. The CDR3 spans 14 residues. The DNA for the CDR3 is TGTGCCAGCAGCCCAAGTACGGTTCCCGGGGAGCTGTTTTTT. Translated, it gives CASSPSTVPGELFF.

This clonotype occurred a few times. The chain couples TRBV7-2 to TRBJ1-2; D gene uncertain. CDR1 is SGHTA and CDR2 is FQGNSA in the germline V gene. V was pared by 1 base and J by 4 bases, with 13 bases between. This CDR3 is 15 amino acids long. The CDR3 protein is CASSLEAGLSYGYTF. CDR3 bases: TGTGCCAGCAGCTTAGAGGCAGGACTCAGCTATGGCTACACCTTC.

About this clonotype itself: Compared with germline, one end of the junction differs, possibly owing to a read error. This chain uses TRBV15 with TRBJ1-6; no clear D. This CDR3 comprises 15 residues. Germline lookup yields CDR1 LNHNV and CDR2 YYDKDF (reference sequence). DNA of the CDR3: TGTGGCACCAGCAGAGATCGGCTAGCTAATTCACCCCTCCACTTT. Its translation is CGTSRDRLANSPLHF.

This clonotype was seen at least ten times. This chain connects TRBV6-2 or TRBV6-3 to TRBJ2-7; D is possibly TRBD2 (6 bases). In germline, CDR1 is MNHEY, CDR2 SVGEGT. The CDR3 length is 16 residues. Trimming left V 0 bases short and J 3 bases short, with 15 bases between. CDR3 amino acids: CASSYSPGSPNYEQYF. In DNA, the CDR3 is TGTGCCAGCAGTTACTCCCCCGGGAGCCCAAACTACGAGCAGTACTTC.

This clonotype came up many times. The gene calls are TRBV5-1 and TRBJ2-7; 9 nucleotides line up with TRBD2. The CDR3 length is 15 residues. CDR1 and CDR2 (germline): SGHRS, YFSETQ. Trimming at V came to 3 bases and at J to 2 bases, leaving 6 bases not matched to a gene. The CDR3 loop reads CASSSEAGGAYEQYF. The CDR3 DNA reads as TGCGCCAGCAGCTCTGAGGCGGGAGGGGCCTACGAGCAGTACTTC.

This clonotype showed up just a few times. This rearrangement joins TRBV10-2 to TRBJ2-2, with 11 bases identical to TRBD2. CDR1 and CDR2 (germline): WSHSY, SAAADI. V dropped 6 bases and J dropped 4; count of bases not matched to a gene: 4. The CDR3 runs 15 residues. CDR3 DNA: TGCGCCAGCAGCCAAGGACTAGCGGGCACCGGGGAGCTGTTTTTT. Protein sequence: CASSQGLAGTGELFF.

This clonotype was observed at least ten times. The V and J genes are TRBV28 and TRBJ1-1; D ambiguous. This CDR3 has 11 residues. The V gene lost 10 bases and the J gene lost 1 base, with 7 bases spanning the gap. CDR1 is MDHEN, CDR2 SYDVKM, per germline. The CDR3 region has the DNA TGTGCCACCTTAGAGAACACTGAAGCTTTCTTT. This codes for CATLENTEAFF. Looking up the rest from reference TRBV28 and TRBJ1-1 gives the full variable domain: DVKVTQSSRYLVKRTGEKVFLECVQDMDHENMFWYRQDPGLGLRLIYFSYDVKMKEKGDIPEGYSVSREKKERFSLILESASTNQTSMYLCATLENTEAFFGQGTRLTVV.

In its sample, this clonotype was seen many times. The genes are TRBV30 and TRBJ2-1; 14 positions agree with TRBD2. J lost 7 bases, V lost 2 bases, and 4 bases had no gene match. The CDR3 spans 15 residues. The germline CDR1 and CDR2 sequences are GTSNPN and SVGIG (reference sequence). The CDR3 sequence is CAWSPRLAGGNEQFF. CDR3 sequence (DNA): TGTGCCTGGAGTCCGAGACTAGCGGGAGGGAATGAGCAGTTCTTC.

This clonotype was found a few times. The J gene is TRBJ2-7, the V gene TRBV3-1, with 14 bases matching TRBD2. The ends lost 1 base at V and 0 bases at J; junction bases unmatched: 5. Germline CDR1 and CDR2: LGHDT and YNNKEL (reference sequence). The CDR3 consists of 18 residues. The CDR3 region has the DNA TGTGCCAGCAGCCAAGGGGAGACTAGCGGGAGGGTCTCCTACGAGCAGTACTTC. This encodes CASSQGETSGRVSYEQYF.